This TCR beta chain appears in the sequencing data of a study of blood T cell repertoires in COVID-19. Study-level information: The United States, Italy and Spain supplied acute and convalescent COVID-19 samples. In each case, the material was cDNA or gDNA derived from T cells, B-cell-depleted T cells, or PBMCs.

The repertoire was sequenced with immunoSEQ multiplex PCR; TCRdb's copy has only in-frame clones and lacks some. The sample has approximately 220,000 clones; 84% are singletons. Looked up from germline, CDR1 is LGHNA and CDR2 is YSLEER. This CDR3 contains 14 residues. V lost 0 bases and J lost 5, with 10 bases in between. This chain uses TRBV4-3 with TRBJ1-1; D remains ambiguous. This sequence originates from a woman aged 60 to 75 with acute or convalescent COVID-19. Specimen: peripheral blood. CDR3 amino acids: CASSQDRGRTEAFF. CDR3 DNA: TGCGCCAGCAGCCAAGATCGAGGGCGGACTGAAGCTTTCTTT.